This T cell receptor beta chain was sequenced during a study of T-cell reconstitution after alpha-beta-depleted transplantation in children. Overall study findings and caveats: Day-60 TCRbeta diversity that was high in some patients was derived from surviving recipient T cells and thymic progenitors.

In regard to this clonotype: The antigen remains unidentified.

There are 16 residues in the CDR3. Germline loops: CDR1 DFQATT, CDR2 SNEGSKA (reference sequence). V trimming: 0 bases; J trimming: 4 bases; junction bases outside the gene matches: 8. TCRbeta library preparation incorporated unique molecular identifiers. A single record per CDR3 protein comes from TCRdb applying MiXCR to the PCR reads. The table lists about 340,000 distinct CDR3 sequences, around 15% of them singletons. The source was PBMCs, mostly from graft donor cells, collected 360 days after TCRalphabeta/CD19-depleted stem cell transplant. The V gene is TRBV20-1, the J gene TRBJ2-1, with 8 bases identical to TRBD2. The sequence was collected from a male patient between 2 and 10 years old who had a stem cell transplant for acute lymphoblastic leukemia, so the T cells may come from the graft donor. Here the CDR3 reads CSARDPLAGPYNEQFF. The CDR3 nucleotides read TGCAGTGCTAGAGATCCCTTAGCGGGGCCATACAATGAGCAGTTCTTC.